This T cell receptor (beta chain) was sequenced during a study of cytomegalovirus exposure and HLA in healthy donors. The PCR employed 60 Vbeta primers together with 13 Jbeta primers. Profiled with immunoSEQ multiplex PCR; TCRdb holds only in-frame clones, not every one. The profile shows 210,000 or so clones, 70% to 90% of them singletons. As concerns this clone: The antigen is not known.

Notes on the study in general: Available immune exposure information was restricted to CMV serostatus only.

Sequenced sample: PBMCs. This TCR derives from a human donor in good health.

The CDR3 loop is CASSPFSGLPFNEQYF. CDR3 in DNA: TGTGCCAGCAGCCCCTTTTCGGGACTCCCATTCAACGAGCAGTACTTC. The V gene is TRBV14, the J gene TRBJ2-7, with D perhaps matching TRBD2 (6 bases). Germline V gene sequence: CDR1 SGHDN, CDR2 FVKESK. The ends were cut back, 4 bases at V and 5 bases at J, with 21 bases in the middle. The CDR3 length is 16 residues.